The rows below give T cell receptor beta chains drawn from one sample of a study of blood T cell repertoires in COVID-19. Sequencing was performed with immunoSEQ multiplex PCR; in TCRdb, only in-frame clones are kept and a portion is missing. The repertoire holds approximately 50,000 clones, with 89% as singletons. The sample consisted of peripheral blood. The source of these receptors is a human donor in a cohort sampled during active COVID-19. The CDR3 runs from the conserved cysteine through the conserved F or W. D genes are given only for firm matches. Clone size is shown for a subset of rows, as once, few, many or a class of expanded clone.

CASSLAGTGTGELFF | TGTGCCAGCAGTTTAGCGGGAACAGGAACCGGGGAGCTGTTTTTT | - | TRBJ2-2 | - | TRBV28
CASSFGDRSYGYTF | TGTGCCAGCAGTTTCGGAGATCGGAGCTATGGCTACACCTTC | - | TRBJ1-2 | - | TRBV28
CASSQAIPIASYNEQFF | TGTGCCAGCAGTCAGGCGATTCCTATCGCCTCCTACAATGAGCAGTTCTTC | - | TRBJ2-1 | - | TRBV6-2/TRBV6-3
CASSQRGTGTNTEAFF | TGCGCCAGCAGCCAAAGGGGAACAGGGACGAACACTGAAGCTTTCTTT | - | TRBJ1-1 | - | TRBV4-1
CATSDSGTGFYGYTF | TGTGCCACCAGTGACTCCGGGACAGGCTTCTATGGCTACACCTTC | - | TRBJ1-2 | TRBD1 | TRBV24-1
CASSRGQGNEKLFF | TGTGCCAGCAGTCGCGGACAGGGAAATGAAAAACTGTTTTTT | - | TRBJ1-4 | TRBD1 | TRBV28
CASSFRDREYSPLHF | TGTGCCAGCAGCTTCCGGGACAGGGAGTATTCACCCCTCCACTTT | - | TRBJ1-6 | TRBD1 | TRBV5-6
CASSRSRVGLSGNTIYF | TGTGCCAGCAGCCGATCCCGGGTCGGACTGTCTGGAAACACCATATATTTT | - | TRBJ1-3 | - | TRBV14
CASSFRRGNTDTQYF | TGTGCCAGCAGTTTTCGGCGGGGTAACACAGATACGCAGTATTTT | - | TRBJ2-3 | - | TRBV27
CASSFLRNEQFF | TGTGCCAGCAGTTTTCTACGCAATGAGCAGTTCTTC | once | TRBJ2-1 | - | TRBV28
CASSQRQSLDYEQYF | TGTGCCAGCAGCCAAAGACAGAGCCTAGACTACGAGCAGTACTTC | - | TRBJ2-7 | - | TRBV7-8
CASSDSTGFDEQFF | TGCGCCAGCAGTGACTCGACAGGGTTCGATGAGCAGTTCTTC | - | TRBJ2-1 | TRBD1 | TRBV10-1
CASSEVDPRSGNSPLHF | TGTGCCAGCAGTGAAGTGGACCCACGGTCGGGGAATTCACCCCTCCACTTT | - | TRBJ1-6 | - | TRBV2
CATSDPGTGVHEQYF | TGTGCCACCAGTGATCCAGGGACAGGGGTCCACGAGCAGTACTTC | - | TRBJ2-7 | TRBD1 | TRBV24-1
CASSIRDTDTQYF | TGTGCCAGTAGTATCCGGGACACAGATACGCAGTATTTT | - | TRBJ2-3 | - | TRBV19
CASSPLREDPDQPQHF | TGTGCCAGCAGTCCACTCCGGGAAGATCCTGATCAGCCCCAGCATTTT | medium-sized | TRBJ1-5 | - | TRBV2
CASRVGLALETQYF | TGTGCCAGCAGGGTTGGGCTAGCCCTAGAGACCCAGTACTTC | - | TRBJ2-5 | - | TRBV28
CASSLPSAGATDTQYF | TGCGCCAGCAGCCTACCGTCAGCGGGGGCCACAGATACGCAGTATTTT | - | TRBJ2-3 | TRBD2 | TRBV5-1
CASSPTGQGATTEAFF | TGTGCCAGCAGTCCCACGGGACAGGGGGCTACCACTGAAGCTTTCTTT | - | TRBJ1-1 | TRBD1 | TRBV6-6
CASSPARASGEARQYF | TGTGCCAGCTCACCAGCGAGGGCTAGCGGGGAAGCACGGCAGTACTTC | few | TRBJ2-7 | TRBD2 | TRBV18
CASSLQGWSQPQHF | TGTGCCAGCTCACTTCAGGGGTGGAGTCAGCCCCAGCATTTT | few | TRBJ1-5 | - | TRBV18
CASSPRPQIRELFF | TGTGCCAGCAGCCCGCGGCCCCAAATTCGGGAGCTGTTTTTT | - | TRBJ2-2 | - | TRBV21-1
CASTLDRDTEAFF | TGTGCCAGCACCTTGGACAGGGACACTGAAGCTTTCTTT | - | TRBJ1-1 | TRBD1 | TRBV11-2
CASSVATGGTDTQYF | TGTGCCAGCAGCGTTGCGACAGGGGGCACAGATACGCAGTATTTT | - | TRBJ2-3 | TRBD1 | TRBV9
CASSWDSENSNQPQHF | TGTGCCAGCAGTTGGGACAGCGAAAATAGCAATCAGCCCCAGCATTTT | - | TRBJ1-5 | TRBD1 | TRBV27
CASSQTSGETYEQYF | TGTGCCAGCAGCCAGACTAGCGGGGAGACCTACGAGCAGTACTTC | once | TRBJ2-7 | TRBD2 | TRBV11-1
CASSQQPGQGTDTQYF | TGTGCCAGCAGCCAGCAGCCGGGACAAGGGACAGATACGCAGTATTTT | - | TRBJ2-3 | - | TRBV11-2
CASSPRGGTGNTIYF | TGCGCCAGCAGCCCCAGGGGAGGGACTGGAAACACCATATATTTT | - | TRBJ1-3 | - | TRBV5-1
CASSVAVAGLGQFF | TGTGCCAGCAGCGTAGCGGTTGCGGGCCTAGGTCAGTTCTTC | - | TRBJ2-1 | - | TRBV9
CASSPDPGQGTDTQYF | TGTGCCAGCAGTCCCGACCCGGGACAGGGCACAGATACGCAGTATTTT | - | TRBJ2-3 | TRBD1 | TRBV6-2/TRBV6-3